Presented here are 20 T cell receptor beta chains from one specimen sequenced in a study of cytomegalovirus exposure and HLA in healthy donors. It was with 60 Vbeta and 13 Jbeta primers that the PCR ran. Repertoires were generated with immunoSEQ multiplex PCR, while TCRdb's copy carries only in-frame clones and drops some. The table includes fewer than 120,000 clones, approximately 82% detected once. The sample was PBMCs. These receptors originate from a man aged 30 to 45 in good health and CMV-seropositive.

The genes are TRBV9 and TRBJ2-7; 8 bases line up with TRBD2. V lost 4 bases, J lost 5 bases, and 5 bases stayed unmatched. Germline values: CDR1 SGDLS, CDR2 YYNGEE. The CDR3 sequence is 13 residues long. This CDR3 reads CASSPPGGDEQYF. The CDR3 DNA follows: TGTGCCAGCAGCCCACCGGGAGGGGACGAGCAGTACTTC.

CDR3 sequence: CASSFRGLNTGELFF. In nucleotides, the CDR3 is TGTGCCAGTAGCTTCAGGGGGCTGAACACCGGGGAGCTGTTTTTT. The chain links TRBV19 to TRBJ2-2; TRBD1 aligns across 8 bases. Germline trimming cut 6 bases from V and 1 base from J; bases unmatched to any gene: 4. CDR1 and CDR2 (germline): LNHDA, SQIVND (reference sequence). There are 15 residues in the CDR3.

This clone was observed a handful of times. The chain carries TRBV4-1 and TRBJ1-1, with D possibly TRBD1 on 6 matching bases. V shed 4 bases and J shed 4 bases, with 19 bases lying between them. This CDR3 spans 16 amino acids. Germline CDR1 is MGHRA and CDR2 is YSYEKL. The CDR3 reads CASSPGRATGLTEAFF. Written as DNA, the CDR3 is TGCGCCAGCAGCCCGGGTCGGGCCACAGGGCTCACTGAAGCTTTCTTT.

This chain links TRBV6-1 with TRBJ2-7, with 9 bases lining up with TRBD2. The CDR3 runs 15 residues. The germline V gene has CDR1 MNHNS and CDR2 SASEGT. Trimming took 6 bases from V and 2 from J; bases not matched to a gene: 8. This CDR3 is CASRAGLALPYEQYF. In DNA, the CDR3 is TGTGCCAGCAGAGCCGGACTAGCGCTGCCCTACGAGCAGTACTTC.

The CDR3 DNA reads TGTGCCAGCAGTTTAAGGCTAGCGCCAGATACGCAGTATTTT. As protein: CASSLRLAPDTQYF. This chain connects TRBV27 to TRBJ2-3; perhaps TRBD2 as D (6 bases). The CDR3 contains 14 residues. Trimming shortened V by 2 bases and J by 4 bases, and 10 bases separated the two germline ends. Germline V gives CDR1 MNHEY, CDR2 SMNVEV (reference sequence).

The chain couples TRBV25-1 to TRBJ1-1; D possibly corresponds to TRBD1 (6 bases). The CDR3 extends over 15 amino acids. V shed 1 base and J shed 5 bases, with 14 bases lying between them. The germline V gene encodes CDR1 MGHDK and CDR2 SYGVNS. CDR3: CASSELGEGGTEAFF. CDR3 coding DNA: TGTGCCAGCAGTGAATTAGGGGAGGGGGGGACTGAAGCTTTCTTT.

The chain employs TRBV6-5 and TRBJ1-2, with D unclear. V lost 6 bases, J lost 0 bases, and 8 bases lay in between. The germline gives CDR1 MNHEY, CDR2 SVGAGI. The CDR3 is 13 residues long. CDR3 DNA: TGTGCCAGCAGCTCGACTGCTAACTATGGCTACACCTTC. Its translation: CASSSTANYGYTF.

The V call is TRBV19, the J call TRBJ2-5; TRBD2 is a possible D gene (6 bases). CDR3 length: 14 amino acids. Germline V gene sequence: CDR1 LNHDA, CDR2 SQIVND (reference sequence). Trimming shortened V by 3 bases and J by 5 bases, and 13 bases separated the two germline ends. CDR3 region: CASSMQRRVETQYF. CDR3 coding DNA: TGTGCCAGTAGTATGCAACGGAGGGTGGAGACCCAGTACTTC.

The genes are TRBV5-1 and TRBJ1-2, with 7 bases fitting TRBD1. CDR3 size: 15 residues. Germline V gene lookup returns CDR1 SGHRS and CDR2 YFSETQ. Germline trimming cut 1 base from V and 3 bases from J; bases unmatched to any gene: 6. CDR3 DNA: TGCGCCAGCAGCTTGACAGGGGATTGGGACTATGGCTACACCTTC. As protein: CASSLTGDWDYGYTF.

In its sample, this clone was seen once. V usage is TRBV7-3 and J usage is TRBJ2-2, with TRBD2 matching over 9 bases. V gave up 7 bases and J gave up 4 bases; unmatched junction bases: 4. This CDR3 comprises 14 residues. Germline values: CDR1 SGHTA, CDR2 FQGTGA. CDR3 amino acids: CASKSGGLTGELFF. The CDR3 DNA follows: TGTGCCAGCAAGAGCGGGGGGCTCACCGGGGAGCTGTTTTTT.

The V gene is TRBV4-3, the J gene TRBJ1-1, with D possibly being TRBD1 (5 bases). V shed 0 bases and J shed 2 bases, with 25 bases lying between them. The CDR3 runs to 20 residues. Germline loops: CDR1 LGHNA, CDR2 YSLEER. The CDR3 spells CASSQDFQGWGSILNTEAFF. CDR3 nucleotides: TGCGCCAGCAGCCAAGATTTCCAGGGATGGGGCTCAATCCTTAACACTGAAGCTTTCTTT.

This clone turned up a few times. The chain has TRBV2 and TRBJ2-3; 11 positions match TRBD2. Trimming at V came to 5 bases and at J to 2 bases, leaving 6 bases not matched to a gene. Germline V CDR1 and CDR2: SNHLY, FYNNEI. The CDR3 loop spans 16 amino acids. The CDR3 here is CASSSQLAGVTDTQYF. The CDR3 nucleotides are TGTGCCAGCAGTAGCCAACTAGCGGGGGTCACAGATACGCAGTATTTT.

The V call is TRBV11-1, the J call TRBJ1-1; 7 positions agree with TRBD1. The CDR3 has 15 amino acids. Germline CDR1 reads SGHAT; CDR2 reads FQDESV (reference sequence). The V and J ends lost 2 bases and 0 bases, in that order; junction bases with no gene match: 3. CDR3 coding DNA: TGTGCCAGCAGCTTATCGGACAGGATGAACACTGAAGCTTTCTTT. Amino acid sequence: CASSLSDRMNTEAFF.

The chain uses TRBV18 and TRBJ2-5; 8 nucleotides agree with TRBD1. The CDR3 sequence is 14 residues long. With 1 base clipped from V and 2 bases from J, the junction kept 0 bases outside the gene matches. CDR1 is KGHSH, CDR2 LQKENI, per germline. CDR3 sequence reads: CASSPRTGQETQYF. The CDR3 region has the DNA TGTGCCAGCTCACCACGGACAGGGCAAGAGACCCAGTACTTC.

The V gene is TRBV20-1, the J gene TRBJ2-4; 9 bases are a match to TRBD1. The junction had 8 bases not matched to a gene; V was cut back by 6 bases and J by 14 bases. This CDR3 spans 11 amino acids. CDR1 and CDR2 (germline): DFQATT, SNEGSKA (reference sequence). The CDR3 sequence: CSARDREYEYF. CDR3 nucleotides: TGCAGTGCCCGGGACAGGGAGTACGAGTACTTC.

The chain uses TRBV14 and TRBJ2-2; 7 bases line up with TRBD1. The J segment lost 4 bases and the V segment lost 2 bases, leaving 4 bases of the junction unmatched. Germline lookup yields CDR1 SGHDN and CDR2 FVKESK. The CDR3 spans 15 residues. CDR3 DNA sequence: TGTGCCAGCAGCCAAACCGACAGGGTCACCGGGGAGCTGTTTTTT. It codes for CASSQTDRVTGELFF. The variable domain in full, completed from reference TRBV14 and TRBJ2-2, reads EAGVTQFPSHSVIEKGQTVTLRCDPISGHDNLYWYRRVMGKEIKFLLHFVKESKQDESGMPNNRFLAERTGGTYSTLKVQPAELEDSGVYFCASSQTDRVTGELFFGEGSRLTVL.

This clone was seen a few times. The genes are TRBV7-2 and TRBJ2-1; TRBD2 aligns across 10 bases. The CDR3 runs to 14 residues. Trimming cost V 6 bases and J 4 bases; bases outside gene matches: 3. Germline V gives CDR1 SGHTA, CDR2 FQGNSA. The CDR3: CASSLAGDYNEQFF. As DNA, the CDR3 is TGTGCCAGCAGTCTAGCGGGGGATTACAATGAGCAGTTCTTC.

In regard to this clone: Since a far larger clone is one base different, this is likely a read error. J is TRBJ1-1 and V is TRBV4-3, with 8 bases fitting TRBD1. The CDR3 is made up of 15 amino acids. Germline loops: CDR1 LGHNA, CDR2 YSLEER. With V trimmed by 5 bases and J by 1 base, 6 bases remained unmatched. The CDR3 reads CASSLAGTGNTEAFF. CDR3 nucleotide sequence: TGCGCCAGCAGCTTAGCCGGGACAGGGAACACTGAAGCTTTCTTT.

This sequence joins TRBV4-3 and TRBJ1-6; no clear D. This CDR3 spans 18 amino acids. V was clipped by 0 bases and J by 0 bases, with 12 bases between them. CDR1 is LGHNA and CDR2 is YSLEER in the germline V gene. The DNA of the CDR3 is TGCGCCAGCAGCCAAGATCTATTTACAGACTCCTATAATTCACCCCTCCACTTT. Encoded protein: CASSQDLFTDSYNSPLHF.

The chain has TRBV9 and TRBJ2-5, with TRBD2 matching over 9 bases. Trimming took 3 bases from V and 2 from J; bases not matched to a gene: 11. CDR1 and CDR2 from the germline V gene are SGDLS and YYNGEE. The CDR3 sequence is 17 residues long. The CDR3 loop is CASSASRLAVLQETQYF. As DNA, the CDR3 is TGTGCCAGCAGCGCCAGCCGACTAGCGGTTCTGCAAGAGACCCAGTACTTC.